A selection of T cell receptor beta chains follows, all from one sample in a study of T cells after posttransplantation cyclophosphamide. Only in-frame clones appear in the TCRdb table, and some are missing; sequencing was by immunoSEQ multiplex PCR. Reported are roughly 49,000 clones, none seen only once; the ten largest carry over 2%. Sequenced: PBMCs. Receptors were obtained from a man aged 35 to 55 in good health, CMV-negative, and a related stem cell transplant donor. Each CDR3 is given without its conserved first and last residue. Each size is once, few, many or a size class.

clone size	V gene	J gene	CDR3 protein
many	TRBV15	TRBJ2-4	ATSRDRGGDIQY
many	TRBV2	TRBJ2-3	ASSPVERTTDTQY
many	TRBV7-2	TRBJ1-1	ASTQSGGATEAF
many	TRBV29-1	TRBJ1-1	SGGQGNTEAF
many	TRBV5-4	TRBJ2-1	ASSSGLVGFDEQF
many	TRBV27	TRBJ1-1	ASSLARLNTEAF
many	TRBV5-4	TRBJ2-2	ASSLRGGVLGGTGELF
many	TRBV2	TRBJ2-6	ASSDSLAGLSGANVLT
many	TRBV5-1	TRBJ2-4	ASSWGSAGRDIQY
many	TRBV5-4	TRBJ2-1	ASSLASGRFSEQF
many	TRBV5-6	TRBJ2-3	ASSLELAGGPRTDTQY
many	TRBV7-8	TRBJ2-5	ASSLARTGGFLETQY
many	TRBV11-2	TRBJ1-1	ASSRSPGLYTEAF
many	TRBV9	TRBJ1-1	ASRGVNTEAF
many	TRBV9	TRBJ1-2	ASSEWDSDNYGYT
many	TRBV7-2	TRBJ2-5	ASSAKGGRAGETQY
many	TRBV19	TRBJ1-2	ASSIFGYGYT